What follows describes a single T cell receptor beta chain. Its antigen is undetermined. J gave up 1 base and V 1 base, and 1 base lay outside the gene matches. The CDR3 is 15 residues long. Germline V gene lookup returns CDR1 SGHAT and CDR2 FQNNGV. Produced via immunoSEQ multiplex PCR; TCRdb's table is partial and in-frame only. Of around 19,000 clones in the sample, 87% were seen once. The sample originates from a study of T cells in localized non-small cell lung cancer. The study, taken as a whole, reports: Appearances in adjacent lung were noted for a median 57 of the top 100 tumor clones. Sequence data derive from only one tumor region, so heterogeneity remains possible. In the blood, greater T cell density corresponded to longer overall survival. T cell clonality was highest in uninvolved adjacent lung, above tumor.

The rearrangement uses TRBV11-2 and TRBJ1-5, with 7 bases lining up with TRBD1. The source material was PBMCs, sampled before any cancer treatment. This TCR was recovered from a man aged 35 to 70 with stage II squamous cell lung carcinoma. CDR3 residues: CASSLGQGSNQPQHF. Written as DNA, the CDR3 is TGTGCCAGCAGCTTAGGACAGGGAAGCAATCAGCCCCAGCATTTT.